A single sample is the source of the 14 T cell receptor beta chains below, sequenced in a study of cytomegalovirus exposure and HLA in healthy donors. It was with 60 Vbeta and 13 Jbeta primers that the PCR ran. Sequenced by immunoSEQ multiplex PCR; TCRdb stores in-frame clones only, minus some. There are around 170,000 clones in the sample; roughly 87% occur only once, and approximately 1.4% lies in the top ten. Sequenced sample: PBMCs. These receptors all stem from a man aged 35 to 55 in good health and CMV-seronegative.

The chain recombines TRBV11-2 with TRBJ2-1; 7 nucleotides line up with TRBD1. Germline trimming cut 3 bases from V and 5 bases from J; bases unmatched to any gene: 7. In germline, CDR1 is SGHAT, CDR2 FQNNGV. CDR3 length: 15 residues. The CDR3 protein is CASSFAGTDHNEQFF. DNA for the CDR3: TGTGCCAGCAGCTTCGCCGGGACAGATCACAATGAGCAGTTCTTC.

The rearrangement links TRBV30 to TRBJ1-4; no firm D call. Germline V gives CDR1 GTSNPN, CDR2 SVGIG (reference sequence). The CDR3 contains 15 residues. Deletions cut 3 bases from V and 0 bases from J, with 11 bases between. CDR3 in DNA: TGTGCCTGGAGCCAAGAGCCCTCAACTAATGAAAAACTGTTTTTT. Translating it yields CAWSQEPSTNEKLFF.

This clone was detected only once. The V gene is TRBV18, the J gene TRBJ2-1; 9 bases map to TRBD1. Germline CDR1 is KGHSH and CDR2 is LQKENI. V lost 5 bases, J lost 9 bases, and 5 bases stayed unmatched. This CDR3 is 13 amino acids long. CDR3 nucleotide sequence: TGTGCCAGCTCAGCGCAACAGGGGGCTGAGCAGTTCTTC. Translating it yields CASSAQQGAEQFF.

This clone was counted a single time. The chain combines TRBV11-1 with TRBJ2-2; 9 bases match TRBD1. With 5 bases clipped from V and 6 bases from J, the junction kept 10 bases outside the gene matches. Germline CDR1 SGHAT, CDR2 FQDESV (reference sequence). There are 16 residues in the CDR3. The CDR3 nucleotides are TGTGCCAGCAGCCCCGCGGGACAGGGTGGCGCCGGGGAGCTGTTTTTT. It encodes CASSPAGQGGAGELFF.

V and J are TRBV18 and TRBJ2-2; weak D call: TRBD1 (5 bases). Per germline, CDR1 KGHSH and CDR2 LQKENI. V was shortened by 6 bases and J by 4 bases, with 15 bases between the two germline ends. CDR3 length: 15 residues. The CDR3 sequence is CASSLGQGTTGELFF. For the CDR3, the DNA is TGTGCCAGCTCCCTTGGCCAGGGAACCACCGGGGAGCTGTTTTTT.

This rearrangement joins TRBV5-4 to TRBJ1-6, with D hard to call. This CDR3 has 17 amino acids. The germline gives CDR1 SGHNT, CDR2 YYREEE (reference sequence). Trimming took 0 bases from V and 7 from J, leaving 17 bases between them. CDR3 amino acids: CASSLGGVRAGNSPLHF. CDR3 bases: TGTGCCAGCAGCTTGGGGGGTGTGAGGGCGGGGAATTCACCCCTCCACTTT.

V usage is TRBV19 and J usage is TRBJ1-5; D is possibly TRBD1 (5 bases). CDR3 size: 14 residues. Deletions cut 5 bases from V and 4 bases from J, with 12 bases between. CDR1 is LNHDA and CDR2 is SQIVND in the germline V gene (reference sequence). CDR3 loop: CASSVTGTNQPQHF. CDR3 DNA: TGTGCCAGTAGTGTCACCGGGACTAATCAGCCCCAGCATTTT.

The chain recombines TRBV7-2 with TRBJ1-2; perhaps TRBD1 as D (5 bases). The V gene lost 5 bases and the J gene lost 6 bases, with 13 bases spanning the gap. Germline V lookup: CDR1 SGHTA, CDR2 FQGNSA. This CDR3 has 13 residues. In nucleotides, the CDR3 is TGTGCCAGCAGCCCCCAAGGACAACATGGCTACACCTTC. This gives the protein CASSPQGQHGYTF.

The V and J genes are TRBV2 and TRBJ2-5; 7 nucleotides agree with TRBD2. The germline gives CDR1 SNHLY, CDR2 FYNNEI. V shed 7 bases and J 7 bases; nucleotides not matched to a gene: 12. The CDR3 is 14 amino acids. DNA of the CDR3: TGTGCCAGCACCCCTGGTGGCGGGAGCGTGACCCAGTACTTC. Its protein product is CASTPGGGSVTQYF.

The chain carries TRBV7-2 and TRBJ2-3; 8 bases fit TRBD1. The trim removed 6 bases at V and 3 bases at J, leaving 5 bases unmatched. Germline-derived CDR1 and CDR2 are SGHTA and FQGNSA. The CDR3 consists of 14 residues. CDR3 sequence reads: CASRTGQGTDTQYF. CDR3 in DNA: TGTGCCAGCAGGACCGGACAGGGAACAGATACGCAGTATTTT.

The chain combines TRBV7-9 with TRBJ1-1, with 8 bases aligning to TRBD1. Germline lookup yields CDR1 SEHNR and CDR2 FQNEAQ (reference sequence). With 5 bases clipped from V and 1 base from J, the junction kept 9 bases outside the gene matches. This CDR3 is 16 amino acids long. CDR3 sequence reads: CASSPRTGGRNTEAFF. The CDR3 DNA is TGTGCCAGCAGCCCCCGAACAGGGGGTCGGAACACTGAAGCTTTCTTT.

The rearrangement links TRBV20-1 to TRBJ1-3, with D uncertain. Germline lookup yields CDR1 DFQATT and CDR2 SNEGSKA (reference sequence). The CDR3 runs 11 residues. The V end lost 6 bases, the J end lost 4 bases, and 7 bases lay between the germline ends. This chain's CDR3 is CSAEAGNTIYF. The CDR3 DNA reads as TGCAGTGCAGAAGCCGGAAACACCATATATTTT.

This clone has more than one count but fewer than ten. The gene calls are TRBV6-1 and TRBJ1-2, with a weak D call TRBD1 (5 bases). The germline V gene has CDR1 MNHNS and CDR2 SASEGT. This CDR3 has 17 residues. V shed 4 bases and J shed 4 bases, with 22 bases lying between them. CDR3 DNA: TGTGCCAGCAGTGGTAATAGGGGAAACCCCAGAGGCTATGGCTACACCTTC. As protein: CASSGNRGNPRGYGYTF.

The chain uses TRBV5-1 and TRBJ2-2, with 11 bases identical to TRBD1. Germline V CDR1 and CDR2: SGHRS, YFSETQ. The CDR3 covers 16 residues. The trim removed 3 bases at V and 4 bases at J, leaving 5 bases unmatched. CDR3 nucleotide sequence: TGCGCCAGCAGCTCTTCCGGGACAGGGGGCACCGGGGAGCTGTTTTTT. Translating gives CASSSSGTGGTGELFF.